Listed here are 16 T cell receptor beta chains from one sample, sequenced in a study of blood T cells in healthy people across ages. PCR was performed a second time for 7 to 11 cycles using a sample-barcoded 5' primer and a J-beta primer mix. TCRdb fed the 5' RACE reads into MiXCR, producing one record per CDR3 protein. The repertoire includes about 1.4 million distinct CDR3 sequences, roughly 60% of them detected once, and 5% to 7% sits in the top ten. The specimen was blood. All receptors come from a man aged 18 to 29 in good health.

The chain employs TRBV2 and TRBJ1-2, with D possibly being TRBD1 (6 bases). V lost 4 bases to trimming and J lost 8 bases, with 14 bases between them. The CDR3 runs to 13 residues. From germline, CDR1 is SNHLY and CDR2 FYNNEI. CDR3: CASSVRGASGYTF. CDR3 bases: TGTGCCAGCAGTGTCCGGGGGGCGAGCGGCTACACCTTC.

This clonotype was observed a few times. The chain is built from TRBV6-5 and TRBJ2-6; 7 nucleotides align to TRBD1. The CDR3 runs to 15 residues. CDR1 and CDR2 from the germline V gene are MNHEY and SVGAGI. V lost 5 bases, J lost 4 bases, and 5 bases stayed unmatched. The CDR3 is CASSRQGRGANVLTF. In DNA form, the CDR3 reads TGTGCCAGCAGTCGACAGGGAAGGGGGGCCAACGTCCTGACTTTC.

This chain joins TRBV5-1 and TRBJ1-2, with unresolved D. The length of the CDR3 is 14 residues. V shed 1 base and J shed 4 bases, with 11 bases lying between them. Germline lookup yields CDR1 SGHRS and CDR2 YFSETQ. CDR3 residues: CASSLSVLSYGYTF. DNA for the CDR3: TGCGCCAGCAGCTTGTCAGTTCTTAGCTATGGCTACACCTTC.

This clonotype was detected only a few times. The chain couples TRBV15 to TRBJ2-7; possible D gene TRBD2, 6 bases. Trimming took off 3 bases at V and 7 bases at J, with 19 bases between the two ends. CDR1 and CDR2 (germline): LNHNV, YYDKDF (reference sequence). The CDR3 loop spans 15 amino acids. CDR3 residues: CATSSYRDSSREQYF. The CDR3 DNA reads TGTGCCACCAGCAGCTACCGGGACTCTTCTCGGGAGCAGTACTTC.

The V gene is TRBV5-1, the J gene TRBJ1-2; unclear D gene. V was clipped by 2 bases and J by 4 bases, with 12 bases between them. This CDR3 contains 14 residues. CDR1 and CDR2 (germline): SGHRS, YFSETQ. The chain's CDR3 is CASSFQTALYGYTF. As DNA, the CDR3 is TGCGCCAGCAGCTTTCAAACAGCTCTCTATGGCTACACCTTC.

The V gene is TRBV12-5, the J gene TRBJ2-7, with a possible D match to TRBD2 (6 bases). The CDR3 covers 13 residues. Germline V gene sequence: CDR1 LGHNT, CDR2 FRNRAP. The germline V and J ends were trimmed by 3 bases and 5 bases, with 11 bases remaining between them. Written as DNA, the CDR3 is TGTGCTAGTGGTTTCGGGACTCCCAACGAGCAGTACTTC. This gives the protein CASGFGTPNEQYF. Using reference TRBV12-5 and TRBJ2-7 for the parts outside the CDR3, the full variable domain is DARVTQTPRHKVTEMGQEVTMRCQPILGHNTVFWYRQTMMQGLELLAYFRNRAPLDDSGMPKDRFSAEMPDATLATLKIQPSEPRDSAVYFCASGFGTPNEQYFGPGTRLTVT.

This clonotype was found a few times. The J gene is TRBJ2-7, the V gene TRBV4-3, with TRBD2 matching 10 bases. Germline V gene sequence: CDR1 LGHNA, CDR2 YSLEER. The CDR3 length is 17 residues. With 1 base clipped from V and 6 bases from J, the junction kept 12 bases outside the gene matches. The CDR3 region is CASSQGLLSGGSREQYF. In DNA form, the CDR3 reads TGCGCCAGCAGCCAAGGGTTGCTTAGCGGGGGGTCTCGCGAGCAGTACTTC.

This clonotype occurred a few times. The J gene is TRBJ2-5, the V gene TRBV7-6; D gene unclear. The J call may be wrong; the DNA end is better matched by TRBJ2-7. Germline V CDR1 and CDR2: SGHVS, FNYEAQ. The CDR3 length is 13 residues. The CDR3 spells CASSGLKGHEQYF. CDR3 in DNA: TGTGCCAGCAGCGGTTTGAAGGGCCACGAGCAGTACTTC.

This rearrangement joins TRBV5-1 to TRBJ2-3, with 12 nucleotides matching TRBD2. Germline CDR1 reads SGHRS; CDR2 reads YFSETQ. The CDR3 covers 16 residues. The J segment lost 2 bases and the V segment lost 4 bases, leaving 5 bases of the junction unmatched. As DNA, the CDR3 is TGCGCCAGCAGCACGGGACTAGCGGGCACCACAGATACGCAGTATTTT. Encoded protein: CASSTGLAGTTDTQYF. The full variable domain, rest sourced from reference TRBV5-1 and TRBJ2-3, is KAGVTQTPRYLIKTRGQQVTLSCSPISGHRSVSWYQQTPGQGLQFLFEYFSETQRNKGNFPGRFSGRQFSNSRSEMNVSTLELGDSALYLCASSTGLAGTTDTQYFGPGTRLTVL.

In the case of this clonotype: At one of its ends the junction is not consistent with the germline gene, which may arise from a read error. The chain couples TRBV4-1 to TRBJ2-3, with TRBD2 matching over 13 bases. The CDR3 runs to 16 residues. Germline CDR1 reads MGHRA; CDR2 reads YSYEKL. CDR3 region: CAGSLLAGGEGDTQYF. The DNA for the CDR3 is TGCGCCGGCAGCCTACTAGCGGGAGGGGAGGGAGATACGCAGTATTTT.

This clonotype was counted only a few times. This chain joins TRBV29-1 and TRBJ2-1, with 8 bases matching TRBD1. V lost 6 bases and J lost 7; bases outside the gene matches: 5. The CDR3 totals 12 residues. CDR1 is SQVTM and CDR2 is ANQGSEA in the germline V gene. The CDR3 region is CSVDREWNEQFF. The CDR3 region has the DNA TGCAGCGTGGACAGGGAATGGAATGAGCAGTTCTTC.

In this sample, this clonotype turned up a few times. The J gene is TRBJ2-5, the V gene TRBV7-2; possibly TRBD2 for D (6 bases). The V end was cut by 1 base, the J end by 5 bases, with 17 bases between. CDR3 length equals 16 residues. CDR1 and CDR2 from the germline V gene are SGHTA and FQGNSA. CDR3 residues: CASSLVGGKVAETQYF. In nucleotides, the CDR3 is TGTGCCAGCAGCTTAGTTGGCGGGAAGGTGGCTGAGACCCAGTACTTC.

The V and J genes are TRBV20-1 and TRBJ2-6; D might be TRBD2 (6 bases). V was shortened by 1 base and J by 0 bases, with 13 bases between the two germline ends. The CDR3 contains 17 residues. From germline, CDR1 is DFQATT and CDR2 SNEGSKA (reference sequence). CDR3 DNA sequence: TGCAGTGCTAGAGGGCGGGATGGGAGCTCTGGGGCCAACGTCCTGACTTTC. It translates to CSARGRDGSSGANVLTF.

This clonotype was counted between two and nine times. V is TRBV7-9 and J is TRBJ2-7; D is perhaps TRBD1 (5 bases). CDR1 and CDR2 from the germline V gene are SEHNR and FQNEAQ (reference sequence). The CDR3 sequence is 13 residues long. Trimming took off 8 bases at V and 2 bases at J, with 13 bases between the two ends. The CDR3 sequence is CASARERAYEQYF. The CDR3 region has the DNA TGTGCCAGCGCCAGGGAAAGGGCCTACGAGCAGTACTTC.

This clonotype showed up just a few times. V gene TRBV6-6 combines with J gene TRBJ2-3, with TRBD2 as a possible D gene (7 bases). The length of the CDR3 is 14 residues. The germline V gene has CDR1 MNHNY and CDR2 SVGAGI (reference sequence). The V end was cut by 6 bases, the J end by 5 bases, with 15 bases between. The CDR3 loop is CASRVGGAEDTQYF. For the CDR3, the DNA is TGTGCCAGCAGAGTGGGGGGGGCGGAAGATACGCAGTATTTT.

This clonotype turned up a few times. The chain uses TRBV29-1 and TRBJ2-5; D unclear. With 1 base removed from V and 2 bases from J, the gap between germline ends came to 5 bases. This CDR3 contains 12 residues. CDR1 and CDR2 from the germline V gene are SQVTM and ANQGSEA. This chain's CDR3 is CSVEGLQETQYF. CDR3 DNA sequence: TGCAGCGTTGAAGGACTGCAAGAGACCCAGTACTTC.